Below, 21 T cell receptor beta chains from the same sample are listed, as sequenced in a study of cytomegalovirus exposure and HLA in healthy donors (TCRdb year 2017). Libraries were made using the immunoSEQ multiplex PCR assay. A mixture of 60 forward primers for TCR Vbeta segments and 13 reverse primers for TCR Jbeta segments was used in the multiplex PCR. TCRdb retrieved this table from immuneACCESS and kept in-frame rearrangements only. Not all clones are present; in checked studies, unresolved V genes account for under half, and no reason is known for the remainder. This sample's table lists almost 45,000 clones. The ten largest make up 7.5% to 9% of the sample. The sequenced sample consisted of PBMCs. The receptors derive from a male donor in good health and CMV-seronegative.

V usage is TRBV10-3 and J usage is TRBJ2-7, with D tentatively TRBD2 (6 bases). The V gene lost 6 bases and the J gene lost 0 bases, with 12 bases spanning the gap. The CDR3 has 14 residues. CDR1 is ENHRY and CDR2 is SYGVKD in the germline V gene. CDR3 sequence reads: CAISAGRLSYEQYF. In DNA, the CDR3 is TGTGCCATCAGCGCGGGACGGCTCTCCTACGAGCAGTACTTC.

V and J are TRBV7-9 and TRBJ2-3; 8 nucleotides agree with TRBD2. Trimming took 2 bases from V and 2 from J; bases not matched to a gene: 9. Germline loops: CDR1 SEHNR, CDR2 FQNEAQ (reference sequence). The CDR3 contains 17 residues. The CDR3 is CASSLSGGRIFTDTQYF. CDR3 nucleotide sequence: TGTGCCAGCAGCTTATCGGGCGGGAGGATCTTCACAGATACGCAGTATTTT.

The rearrangement links TRBV5-6 to TRBJ2-7; perhaps TRBD2 as D (6 bases). Germline assignment: CDR1 SGHDT and CDR2 YYEEEE. The CDR3 contains 15 residues. V shed 0 bases and J shed 4 bases, with 14 bases lying between them. DNA for the CDR3: TGTGCCAGCAGCTTGGGAACCCTAGCGCTGTACGAGCAGTACTTC. This encodes CASSLGTLALYEQYF.

CDR3 in DNA: TGTGCCAGCAGCTTCTCCGGGACAAGCTACGAGCAGTACTTC. Protein sequence: CASSFSGTSYEQYF. The V and J genes are TRBV5-5 and TRBJ2-7, with TRBD1 as a possible D gene (6 bases). Trimming took 2 bases from V and 3 from J, leaving 12 bases between them. The CDR3 covers 14 residues. CDR1 is SGHKS and CDR2 is YYEKEE in the germline V gene (reference sequence).

The J gene is TRBJ2-2, the V gene TRBV28; 16 bases align to TRBD2. The V segment lost 6 bases and the J segment 7 bases; nucleotides outside the gene matches: 8. The CDR3 is 17 residues long. Looked up from germline, CDR1 is MDHEN and CDR2 is SYDVKM. CDR3 sequence: CASRSGTSGRAVGELFF. CDR3 sequence (DNA): TGTGCCAGCAGATCTGGGACTAGCGGGAGGGCCGTCGGGGAGCTGTTTTTT.

The V gene is TRBV5-4, the J gene TRBJ2-1, with 9 bases matching TRBD1. The CDR3 loop spans 15 amino acids. Germline V lookup: CDR1 SGHNT, CDR2 YYREEE (reference sequence). With V trimmed by 4 bases and J by 7 bases, 9 bases remained unmatched. The CDR3 DNA sequence: TGTGCCAGCAGCGAACCCTCGACAGGGGGAAATGAGCAGTTCTTC. It codes for CASSEPSTGGNEQFF.

The rearrangement links TRBV4-1 to TRBJ2-7; D perhaps matches TRBD2 (5 bases). Looked up from germline, CDR1 is MGHRA and CDR2 is YSYEKL. The germline V and J ends were trimmed by 8 bases and 0 bases, with 14 bases remaining between them. The CDR3 covers 14 residues. The DNA for the CDR3 is TGCGCCAGCGGGGTAGCGCCGAGCTCCTACGAGCAGTACTTC. It specifies CASGVAPSSYEQYF.

The CDR3 region is CASSASRTGSYNEQFF. DNA of the CDR3: TGTGCCAGCAGCGCCTCCAGGACAGGGTCGTACAATGAGCAGTTCTTC. J is TRBJ2-1 and V is TRBV7-8, with 8 bases lining up with TRBD1. The CDR3 totals 16 residues. V was clipped by 5 bases and J by 4 bases; unmatched bases: 10. Looked up from germline, CDR1 is SGHVS and CDR2 is FQNEAQ.

The J gene is TRBJ2-2, the V gene TRBV6-6, with D hard to call. The germline V gene has CDR1 MNHNY and CDR2 SVGAGI (reference sequence). The CDR3 length is 14 residues. Trimming stripped 6 bases from V and 3 bases from J, with 11 bases between. Written as DNA, the CDR3 is TGTGCCAGCAGGCCTGACACCTACACCGGGGAGCTGTTTTTT. It specifies CASRPDTYTGELFF.

The chain couples TRBV11-2 to TRBJ1-2, with a weak D call TRBD1 (6 bases). Germline V gene data show CDR1 as SGHAT and CDR2 as FQNNGV. With 4 bases removed from V and 8 bases from J, the gap between germline ends came to 11 bases. This CDR3 has 12 residues. The CDR3 region has the DNA TGTGCCAGCAGCTCACAGGGACGCGGCTACACCTTC. Its protein is CASSSQGRGYTF.

The chain has TRBV6-4 and TRBJ2-7; D may be TRBD1 (5 bases). The V gene's germline CDR1 is MRHNA and CDR2 SNTAGT. Trimming removed 8 bases from V and 2 bases from J, with 13 bases in between. This CDR3 has 13 amino acids. The CDR3 DNA follows: TGTGCCAGCCCCTTGGGGCCAACCTACGAGCAGTACTTC. Protein product: CASPLGPTYEQYF.

This chain links TRBV4-1 with TRBJ2-2, with 13 positions matching TRBD2. Per germline, CDR1 MGHRA and CDR2 YSYEKL. The length of the CDR3 is 17 residues. J lost 8 bases, V lost 3 bases, and 9 bases had no gene match. The DNA for the CDR3 is TGCGCCAGCAGCCAGGGACTAGCGGGACGGGGCAGGGGGGAGCTGTTTTTT. The encoded protein is CASSQGLAGRGRGELFF.

The chain couples TRBV6-1 to TRBJ1-5; possible D gene TRBD1, 5 bases. Germline V gene lookup returns CDR1 MNHNS and CDR2 SASEGT. The CDR3 is made up of 16 amino acids. Trimming cost V 2 bases and J 1 base, with 12 bases left between them. DNA for the CDR3: TGTGCCAGCAGTGAAAGTTGGGGGGGAAGCAATCAGCCCCAGCATTTT. Translation gives CASSESWGGSNQPQHF.

Written as DNA, the CDR3 is TGTGCCAGCAGCTCCCCCTTGACTGACCGTGAGCAGTTCTTC. This encodes CASSSPLTDREQFF. This chain links TRBV5-4 with TRBJ2-1; D call uncertain. The germline CDR1 and CDR2 sequences are SGHNT and YYREEE (reference sequence). The CDR3 extends over 14 amino acids. The V and J ends lost 3 bases and 9 bases respectively, with 16 bases between them. Variable domain in full (rest from reference TRBV5-4 and TRBJ2-1): ETGVTQSPTHLIKTRGQQVTLRCSSQSGHNTVSWYQQALGQGPQFIFQYYREEENGRGNFPPRFSGLQFPNYSSELNVNALELDDSALYLCASSSPLTDREQFFGPGTRLTVL.

The genes are TRBV2 and TRBJ2-3; D is perhaps TRBD2 (5 bases). V was cut by 8 bases and J by 4 bases, with 16 bases left in between. The CDR3 extends over 14 amino acids. In germline, CDR1 is SNHLY, CDR2 FYNNEI. The CDR3 protein is CASARAGPPDTQYF. The CDR3 DNA sequence: TGTGCCAGCGCTAGGGCGGGCCCGCCAGATACGCAGTATTTT.

V usage is TRBV29-1 and J usage is TRBJ1-1, with 7 nucleotides matching TRBD1. From germline, CDR1 is SQVTM and CDR2 ANQGSEA. The CDR3 length is 13 residues. The chain's CDR3 is CTGDRLMNTEAFF. The CDR3 DNA sequence: TGCACGGGGGACAGACTTATGAACACTGAAGCTTTCTTT.

This chain uses TRBV18 with TRBJ1-1; 7 nucleotides align to TRBD1. V lost 6 bases to trimming and J lost 11 bases; unmatched junction nucleotides: 12. Germline assignment: CDR1 KGHSH and CDR2 LQKENI. CDR3 length: 13 amino acids. CDR3 in DNA: TGTGCCAGCTCTTCCGGGCAGGGGGAAGGGGCTTTCTTT. Its protein is CASSSGQGEGAFF.

Comments on this clone: Different DNA sequences within this sample yield the same CDR3. J is TRBJ2-1 and V is TRBV19; D gene ambiguous. Trimming shortened V by 3 bases and J by 2 bases, and 5 bases separated the two germline ends. The CDR3 is 13 amino acids. Germline lookup yields CDR1 LNHDA and CDR2 SQIVND (reference sequence). CDR3 coding DNA: TGTGCCAGTAGTATCCCTCCCTACAATGAGCAGTTCTTC. Translating gives CASSIPPYNEQFF. Combining the CDR3 with reference TRBV19 and TRBJ2-1 gives the whole variable domain DGGITQSPKYLFRKEGQNVTLSCEQNLNHDAMYWYRQDPGQGLRLIYYSQIVNDFQKGDIAEGYSVSREKKESFPLTVTSAQKNPTAFYLCASSIPPYNEQFFGPGTRLTVL.

The chain has TRBV18 and TRBJ1-2, with D possibly TRBD1 on 6 matching bases. The CDR3 loop spans 13 amino acids. Trimming left V 3 bases short and J 6 bases short, with 11 bases between. The germline CDR1 and CDR2 sequences are KGHSH and LQKENI. The DNA of the CDR3 is TGTGCCAGCTCACCTGCGTCAGGGGATGGCTACACCTTC. This codes for CASSPASGDGYTF. Variable domain in full (rest from reference TRBV18 and TRBJ1-2): NAGVMQNPRHLVRRRGQEARLRCSPMKGHSHVYWYRQLPEEGLKFMVYLQKENIIDESGMPKERFSAEFPKEGPSILRIQQVVRGDSAAYFCASSPASGDGYTFGSGTRLTVV.

The rearrangement uses TRBV30 and TRBJ2-2, with D possibly being TRBD2 (6 bases). CDR1 is GTSNPN, CDR2 SVGIG, per germline (reference sequence). The CDR3 runs to 16 residues. V gave up 3 bases and J gave up 7 bases, with 21 bases separating them. This CDR3 is CAWSATRLRRDGELFF. CDR3 DNA: TGTGCCTGGAGCGCAACGCGACTCAGGAGGGACGGGGAGCTGTTTTTT.

This chain links TRBV6-4 with TRBJ2-2; tentatively, D is TRBD1 (5 bases). Germline loops: CDR1 MRHNA, CDR2 SNTAGT. This CDR3 spans 16 amino acids. V lost 6 bases to trimming and J lost 0 bases, with 14 bases between them. CDR3 sequence reads: CASSPTDTSNTGELFF. The CDR3 DNA is TGTGCCAGCAGCCCAACGGACACTTCGAACACCGGGGAGCTGTTTTTT.